This T cell receptor beta chain was retrieved from a study of blood T cell repertoires in COVID-19. The wider study: PBMCs, B-cell-depleted T cells, or T cells provided the cDNA or gDNA that made up the material.

Per the original methods: Reference gene primer amplification gave nucleated cell count estimates. Sequencing used immunoSEQ multiplex PCR; TCRdb keeps in-frame clones, though not all of them. V and J calls and clone size are given by that table; D and trimming were obtained from the DNA. The profile shows about 56,000 clones, about 88% of them singletons. One Seattle source followed patients from active infection through their disease course. The TCR sequence derives from an older woman with COVID-19, enrolled during active disease. Specimen: peripheral blood.

The CDR3 is CATSDLRAGDTQYF. CDR3 DNA sequence: TGTGCCACCAGTGACCTTCGGGCGGGAGATACGCAGTATTTT. The chain joins TRBV24-1 to TRBJ2-3; possible D gene TRBD2, 5 bases. Per germline, CDR1 KGHDR and CDR2 SFDVKD. The CDR3 sequence is 14 residues long. Trimming left V 4 bases short and J 5 bases short, with 12 bases between.